Described below is a single T cell receptor beta chain sequence and its context. What it binds is not known. This sample is part of a study of cytomegalovirus exposure and HLA in healthy donors. General study findings and limits: In the roughly 120 validation repertoires, approximately 94% of cluster scores exceeded 0, per a later analysis.

Trimming took 0 bases from V and 5 from J; bases not matched to a gene: 5. CDR3 length: 16 amino acids. Germline V gene data show CDR1 as MGHRA and CDR2 as YSYEKL. The repertoire was sequenced with immunoSEQ multiplex PCR; TCRdb's copy has only in-frame clones and lacks some. The table has more than 200,000 clones, about 90% seen once. The donors were members of the validation cohort, which comprised around 110 subjects and was separate from the first cohort of around 700 subjects. The sample consisted of PBMCs. This TCR was recovered from a woman in her twenties or thirties in good health and CMV-seronegative. This chain links TRBV4-1 with TRBJ2-2; 8 bases line up with TRBD2. This chain's CDR3 is CASSQDRAGVTGELFF. For the CDR3, the DNA is TGCGCCAGCAGCCAAGATCGAGCGGGAGTGACCGGGGAGCTGTTTTTT.